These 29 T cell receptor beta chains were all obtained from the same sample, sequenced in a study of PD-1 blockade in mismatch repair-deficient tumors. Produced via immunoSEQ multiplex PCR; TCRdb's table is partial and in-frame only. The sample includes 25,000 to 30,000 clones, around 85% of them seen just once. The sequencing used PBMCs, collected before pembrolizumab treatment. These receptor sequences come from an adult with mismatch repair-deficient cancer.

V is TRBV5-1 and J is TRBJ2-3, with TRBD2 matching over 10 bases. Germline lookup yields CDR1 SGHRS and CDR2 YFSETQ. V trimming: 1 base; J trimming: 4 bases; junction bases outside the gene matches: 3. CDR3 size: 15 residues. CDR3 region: CASSLSTSGADTQYF. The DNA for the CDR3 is TGCGCCAGCAGCTTGAGTACTAGCGGGGCAGATACGCAGTATTTT.

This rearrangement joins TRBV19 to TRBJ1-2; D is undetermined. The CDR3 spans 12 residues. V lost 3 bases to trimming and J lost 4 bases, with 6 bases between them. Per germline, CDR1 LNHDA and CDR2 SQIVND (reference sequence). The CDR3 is CASSIRSYGYTF. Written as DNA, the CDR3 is TGTGCCAGTAGTATCAGAAGCTATGGCTACACCTTC.

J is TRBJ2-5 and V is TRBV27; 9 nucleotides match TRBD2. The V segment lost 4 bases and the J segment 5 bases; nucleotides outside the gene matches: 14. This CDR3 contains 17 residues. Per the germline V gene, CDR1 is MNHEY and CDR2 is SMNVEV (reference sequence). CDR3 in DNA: TGTGCCAGCAGTTCCACTTTTGGAGCGGGAGGTGCGGAGACCCAGTACTTC. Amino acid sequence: CASSSTFGAGGAETQYF.

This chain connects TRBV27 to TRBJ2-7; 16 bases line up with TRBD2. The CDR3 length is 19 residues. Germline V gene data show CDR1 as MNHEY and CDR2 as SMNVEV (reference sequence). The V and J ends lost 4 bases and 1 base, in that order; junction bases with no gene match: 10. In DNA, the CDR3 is TGTGCCAGCAGTTCCCACGGGACTAGCGGGAGGGCCTATTCCTACGAGCAGTACTTC. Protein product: CASSSHGTSGRAYSYEQYF.

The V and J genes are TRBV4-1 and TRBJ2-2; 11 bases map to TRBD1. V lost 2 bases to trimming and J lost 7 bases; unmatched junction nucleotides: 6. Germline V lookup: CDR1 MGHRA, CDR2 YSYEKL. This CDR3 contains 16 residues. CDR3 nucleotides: TGCGCCAGCAGCCAAAGGACAGGGGGCTGGAACGGGGAGCTGTTTTTT. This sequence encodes CASSQRTGGWNGELFF.

This CDR3 reads CASSGGQTSGNTIYF. The CDR3 DNA sequence: TGTGCCAGCTCAGGGGGACAGACCTCTGGAAACACCATATATTTT. The rearrangement links TRBV18 to TRBJ1-3, with 7 bases fitting TRBD1. This CDR3 has 15 residues. Germline CDR1 is KGHSH and CDR2 is LQKENI. J gave up 0 bases and V 5 bases, and 4 bases lay outside the gene matches.

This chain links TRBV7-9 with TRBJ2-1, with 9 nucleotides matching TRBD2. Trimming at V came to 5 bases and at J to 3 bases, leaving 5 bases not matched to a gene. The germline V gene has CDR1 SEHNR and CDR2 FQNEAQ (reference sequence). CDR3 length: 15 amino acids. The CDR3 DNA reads TGTGCCAGCAGCGGAAGCGGGAGGCTCTACAATGAGCAGTTCTTC. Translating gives CASSGSGRLYNEQFF. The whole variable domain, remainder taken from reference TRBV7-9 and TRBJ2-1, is DTGVSQNPRHKITKRGQNVTFRCDPISEHNRLYWYRQTLGQGPEFLTYFQNEAQLEKSRLLSDRFSAERPKGSFSTLEIQRTEQGDSAMYLCASSGSGRLYNEQFFGPGTRLTVL.

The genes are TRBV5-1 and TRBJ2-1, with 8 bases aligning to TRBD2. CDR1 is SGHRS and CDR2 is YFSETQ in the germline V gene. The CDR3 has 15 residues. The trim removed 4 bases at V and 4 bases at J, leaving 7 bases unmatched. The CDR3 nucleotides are TGCGCCAGCAGCCCTTTCAGCGGGGGTTACAATGAGCAGTTCTTC. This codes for CASSPFSGGYNEQFF.

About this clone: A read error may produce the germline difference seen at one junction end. The CDR3 region has the DNA TGTGCTAGCAGCTCTCAGGGCTCCTACGAGCAGTACTTC. It specifies CASSSQGSYEQYF. The chain links TRBV7-7 to TRBJ2-7, with D possibly matching TRBD1 (5 bases). The CDR3 spans 13 residues. CDR1 SSHAT and CDR2 FNYEAQ come from the germline V gene (reference sequence).

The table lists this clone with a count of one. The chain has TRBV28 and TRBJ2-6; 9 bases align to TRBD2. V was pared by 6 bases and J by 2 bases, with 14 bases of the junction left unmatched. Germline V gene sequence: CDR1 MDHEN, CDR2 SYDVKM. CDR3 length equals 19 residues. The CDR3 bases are TGTGCCAGCAGCTCCTACCCGTGGGCTAGCGGGACTGGGGCCAACGTCCTGACTTTC. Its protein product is CASSSYPWASGTGANVLTF.

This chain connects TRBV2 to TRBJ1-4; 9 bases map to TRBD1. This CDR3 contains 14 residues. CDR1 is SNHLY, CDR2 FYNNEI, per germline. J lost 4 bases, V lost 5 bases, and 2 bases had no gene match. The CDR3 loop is CASSWDRDNEKLFF. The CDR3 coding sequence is TGTGCCAGCAGTTGGGACAGGGATAATGAAAAACTGTTTTTT.

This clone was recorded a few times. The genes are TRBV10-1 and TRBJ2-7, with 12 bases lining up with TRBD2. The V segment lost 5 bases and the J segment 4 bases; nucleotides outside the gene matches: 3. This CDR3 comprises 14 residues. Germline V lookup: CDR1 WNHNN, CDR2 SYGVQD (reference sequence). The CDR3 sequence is CASSPGTSGYEQYF. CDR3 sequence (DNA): TGCGCCAGCAGTCCCGGGACTAGCGGGTACGAGCAGTACTTC.

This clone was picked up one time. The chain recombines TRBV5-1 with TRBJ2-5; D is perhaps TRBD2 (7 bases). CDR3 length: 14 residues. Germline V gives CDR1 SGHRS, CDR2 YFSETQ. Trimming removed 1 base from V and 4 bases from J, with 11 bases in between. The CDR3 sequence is CASSLSGGGETQYF. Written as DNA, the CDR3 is TGCGCCAGCAGCTTGTCGGGGGGCGGAGAGACCCAGTACTTC.

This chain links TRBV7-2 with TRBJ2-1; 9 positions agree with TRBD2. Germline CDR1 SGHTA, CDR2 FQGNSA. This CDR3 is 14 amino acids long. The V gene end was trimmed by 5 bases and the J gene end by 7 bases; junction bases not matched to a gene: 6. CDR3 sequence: CASSPFSGRNEQFF. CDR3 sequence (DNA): TGTGCCAGCAGCCCATTTAGCGGGAGAAATGAGCAGTTCTTC.

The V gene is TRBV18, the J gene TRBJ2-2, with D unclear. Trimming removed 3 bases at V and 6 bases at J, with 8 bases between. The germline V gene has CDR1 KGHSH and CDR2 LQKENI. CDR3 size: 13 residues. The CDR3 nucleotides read TGTGCCAGCTCACCTCTAGAGGCCGGGGAGCTGTTTTTT. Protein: CASSPLEAGELFF.

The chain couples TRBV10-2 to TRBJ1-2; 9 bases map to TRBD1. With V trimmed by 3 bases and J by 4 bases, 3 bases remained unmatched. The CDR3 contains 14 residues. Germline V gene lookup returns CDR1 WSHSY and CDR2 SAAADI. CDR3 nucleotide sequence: TGCGCCAGCAGTGATACAGGGGGCGGCTATGGCTACACCTTC. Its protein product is CASSDTGGGYGYTF.

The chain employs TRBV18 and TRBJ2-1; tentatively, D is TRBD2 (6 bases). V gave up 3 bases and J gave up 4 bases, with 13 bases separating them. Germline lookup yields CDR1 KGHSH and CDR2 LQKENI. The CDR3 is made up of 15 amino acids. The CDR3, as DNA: TGTGCCAGCTCACCGGGAAGCGGGTCTTACAATGAGCAGTTCTTC. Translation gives CASSPGSGSYNEQFF.

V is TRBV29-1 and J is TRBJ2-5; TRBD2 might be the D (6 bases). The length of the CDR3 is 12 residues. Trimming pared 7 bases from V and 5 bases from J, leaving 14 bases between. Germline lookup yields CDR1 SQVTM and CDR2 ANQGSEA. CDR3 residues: CSARGAGETQYF. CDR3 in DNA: TGCAGCGCCCGCGGGGCTGGGGAGACCCAGTACTTC.

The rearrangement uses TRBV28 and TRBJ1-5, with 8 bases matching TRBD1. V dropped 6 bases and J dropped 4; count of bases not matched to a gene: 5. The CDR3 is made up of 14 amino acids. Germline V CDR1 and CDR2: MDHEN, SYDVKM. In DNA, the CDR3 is TGTGCCAGCAGATTGGGACAGGTTAATCAGCCCCAGCATTTT. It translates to CASRLGQVNQPQHF. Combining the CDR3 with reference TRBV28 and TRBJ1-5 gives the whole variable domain DVKVTQSSRYLVKRTGEKVFLECVQDMDHENMFWYRQDPGLGLRLIYFSYDVKMKEKGDIPEGYSVSREKKERFSLILESASTNQTSMYLCASRLGQVNQPQHFGDGTRLSIL.

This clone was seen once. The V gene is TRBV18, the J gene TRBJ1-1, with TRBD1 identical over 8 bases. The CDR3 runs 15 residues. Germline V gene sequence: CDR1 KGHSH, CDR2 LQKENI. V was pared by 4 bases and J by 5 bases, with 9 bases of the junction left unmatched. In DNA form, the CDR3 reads TGTGCCAGCTCACGGAACCTGGACAGGGAAACTGAAGCTTTCTTT. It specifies CASSRNLDRETEAFF.

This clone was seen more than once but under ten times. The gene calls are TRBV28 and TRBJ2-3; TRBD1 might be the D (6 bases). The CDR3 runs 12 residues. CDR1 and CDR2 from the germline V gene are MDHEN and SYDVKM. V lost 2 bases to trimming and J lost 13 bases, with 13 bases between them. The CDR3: CASSLGQFEEYF. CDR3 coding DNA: TGTGCCAGCAGTTTAGGACAGTTCGAAGAGTATTTT.

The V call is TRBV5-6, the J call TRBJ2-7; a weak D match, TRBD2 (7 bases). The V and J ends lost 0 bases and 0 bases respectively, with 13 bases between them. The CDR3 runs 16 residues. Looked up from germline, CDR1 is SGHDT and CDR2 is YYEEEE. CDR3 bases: TGTGCCAGCAGCTTGGCCGGGGGGCCAAGCTCCTACGAGCAGTACTTC. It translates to CASSLAGGPSSYEQYF.

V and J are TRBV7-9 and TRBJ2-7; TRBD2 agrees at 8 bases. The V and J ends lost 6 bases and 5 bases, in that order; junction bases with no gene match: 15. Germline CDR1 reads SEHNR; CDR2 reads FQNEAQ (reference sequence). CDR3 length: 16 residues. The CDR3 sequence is CASRNFPGGDINEQYF. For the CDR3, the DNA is TGTGCCAGCAGAAACTTCCCGGGGGGGGATATCAACGAGCAGTACTTC.

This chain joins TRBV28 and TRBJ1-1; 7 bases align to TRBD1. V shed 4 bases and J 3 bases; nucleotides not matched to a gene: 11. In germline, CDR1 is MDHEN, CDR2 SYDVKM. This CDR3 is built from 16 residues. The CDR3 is CASSSAGGKGDTEAFF. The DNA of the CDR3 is TGTGCCAGCAGTTCCGCAGGGGGAAAAGGAGACACTGAAGCTTTCTTT.

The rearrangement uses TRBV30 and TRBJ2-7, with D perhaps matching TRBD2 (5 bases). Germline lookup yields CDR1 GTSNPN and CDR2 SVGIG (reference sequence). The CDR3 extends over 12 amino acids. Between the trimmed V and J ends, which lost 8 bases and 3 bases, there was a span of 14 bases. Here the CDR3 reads CAGERRRYEQYF. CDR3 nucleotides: TGTGCCGGGGAAAGGAGGCGCTACGAGCAGTACTTC.

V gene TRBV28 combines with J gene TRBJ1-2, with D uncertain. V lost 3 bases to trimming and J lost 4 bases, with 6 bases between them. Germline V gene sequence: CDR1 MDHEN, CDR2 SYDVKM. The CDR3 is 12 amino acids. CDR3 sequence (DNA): TGTGCCAGCAGTTTGGCTGTCTATGGCTACACCTTC. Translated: CASSLAVYGYTF.

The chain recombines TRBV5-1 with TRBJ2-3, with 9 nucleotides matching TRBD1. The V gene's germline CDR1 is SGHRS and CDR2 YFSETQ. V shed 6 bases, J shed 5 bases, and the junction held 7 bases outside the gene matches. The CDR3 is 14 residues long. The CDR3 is CASIPQGAGDTQYF. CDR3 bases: TGCGCCAGCATCCCACAGGGGGCCGGAGATACGCAGTATTTT.

The CDR3 DNA reads as TGTGCCAGCAGCCAAGATCATGGTAGCGGCTATGGCTACACCTTC. Translating it yields CASSQDHGSGYGYTF. J is TRBJ1-2 and V is TRBV14; D gene uncertain. The germline V gene encodes CDR1 SGHDN and CDR2 FVKESK. Trimming pared 0 bases from V and 4 bases from J, leaving 12 bases between. The CDR3 spans 15 residues.

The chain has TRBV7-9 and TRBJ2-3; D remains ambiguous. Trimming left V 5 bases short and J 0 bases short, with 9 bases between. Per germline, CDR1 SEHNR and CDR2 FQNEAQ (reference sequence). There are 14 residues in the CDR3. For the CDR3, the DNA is TGTGCCAGCAGCCCCCAGGCGAGCACAGATACGCAGTATTTT. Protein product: CASSPQASTDTQYF.